The clone carrying this T cell receptor (beta chain) was recorded many times. Its antigen remains unknown. This record comes from a study of T cells in Graves' hyperthyroidism and ophthalmopathy. Findings of the study overall: Most thyroid clonotypes with frequency above 0.001 were detected in blood. Median prediction lead before ophthalmopathy onset was 6.5 to 7 months with the model.

With 2 bases removed from V and 6 bases from J, the gap between germline ends came to 18 bases. The CDR3 sequence is 16 residues long. Germline V gives CDR1 SGHAT, CDR2 FQNNGV. It was RNA transcripts that yielded the amplified TCR beta CDR3 regions. The TCR CDR3 was amplified in a first-round RT-PCR using the HTBI primer set. TCRdb redid the calling of the multiplex PCR reads with MiXCR, one entry per CDR3 protein. This table holds roughly 550,000 distinct CDR3 sequences, about 15% found once. Lactation, pregnancy, other autoimmune disease or uncontrolled infection led to exclusion of patients. Diagnoses used clinical symptoms, serum thyroxine and TRAb, thyroid ultrasound and orbital computed tomography.

This TCR derives from a woman aged 25 to 45 with Graves' ophthalmopathy. This chain uses TRBV11-2 with TRBJ2-3; a possible D gene is TRBD2 (5 bases). What was sequenced was blood. CDR3 DNA: TGTGCCAGCAGCTTAATAGCTAGCCCCTCAAGGGATACGCAGTATTTT. Its translation is CASSLIASPSRDTQYF.